The 3 T cell receptor beta chains below come from one sample, sequenced in a study of STAT5B mutations in CD4+ large granular lymphocyte leukemia. TCRdb's copy holds only in-frame clones and misses some; the assay was immunoSEQ multiplex PCR. This table holds some 21,000 clones, over 65% found once. What was sequenced was CD4+ T cells from blood buffy coats. These receptor sequences come from a human donor in good health.

The J gene is TRBJ2-3, the V gene TRBV4-3; TRBD1 aligns across 10 bases. The CDR3 runs to 14 residues. The germline CDR1 and CDR2 sequences are LGHNA and YSLEER. V lost 5 bases, J lost 11 bases, and 10 bases stayed unmatched. Here the CDR3 reads CASSSSRDRGGQYF. The CDR3, as DNA: TGCGCCAGCAGCTCGTCCCGGGACAGGGGCGGGCAGTATTTT.

The rearrangement joins TRBV7-3 to TRBJ1-1; D is possibly TRBD1 (6 bases). Trimming shortened V by 6 bases and J by 0 bases, and 17 bases separated the two germline ends. CDR1 SGHTA and CDR2 FQGTGA come from the germline V gene. The CDR3 contains 16 residues. CDR3 nucleotides: TGTGCCAGCAGACCTACAGGGAGTCCAATGAACACTGAAGCTTTCTTT. This sequence encodes CASRPTGSPMNTEAFF.

The gene calls are TRBV5-6 and TRBJ2-1, with 10 bases lining up with TRBD2. Trimming removed 4 bases from V and 4 bases from J; junction bases left unmatched: 11. The CDR3 is 17 amino acids. CDR1 is SGHDT and CDR2 is YYEEEE in the germline V gene. In DNA, the CDR3 is TGTGCCAGCAGCCTCCTCGCTACTAGCGGGGAGTACAATGAGCAGTTCTTC. This encodes CASSLLATSGEYNEQFF.